This TCR beta chain was documented in a study of cytotoxic CD8 clonotypes in ibrutinib-treated CLL. The CDR3 contains 14 residues. Germline CDR1 and CDR2: MGHRA and YSYEKL. V lost 3 bases to trimming and J lost 1 base; unmatched junction nucleotides: 2. Here immunoSEQ multiplex PCR was the method, and the copy in TCRdb shows in-frame clones only, minus some. The sample shows about 300,000 clones, over 55% of them seen only once. The V gene is TRBV4-1, the J gene TRBJ2-5, with 7 bases fitting TRBD1. The TCR originated in a human donor with chronic lymphocytic leukemia. Here the sequenced sample was PBMCs, taken after 36 months of ibrutinib treatment. The CDR3 region is CASSHRQGQETQYF. The CDR3 DNA follows: TGCGCCAGCAGCCACCGACAGGGCCAAGAGACCCAGTACTTC.